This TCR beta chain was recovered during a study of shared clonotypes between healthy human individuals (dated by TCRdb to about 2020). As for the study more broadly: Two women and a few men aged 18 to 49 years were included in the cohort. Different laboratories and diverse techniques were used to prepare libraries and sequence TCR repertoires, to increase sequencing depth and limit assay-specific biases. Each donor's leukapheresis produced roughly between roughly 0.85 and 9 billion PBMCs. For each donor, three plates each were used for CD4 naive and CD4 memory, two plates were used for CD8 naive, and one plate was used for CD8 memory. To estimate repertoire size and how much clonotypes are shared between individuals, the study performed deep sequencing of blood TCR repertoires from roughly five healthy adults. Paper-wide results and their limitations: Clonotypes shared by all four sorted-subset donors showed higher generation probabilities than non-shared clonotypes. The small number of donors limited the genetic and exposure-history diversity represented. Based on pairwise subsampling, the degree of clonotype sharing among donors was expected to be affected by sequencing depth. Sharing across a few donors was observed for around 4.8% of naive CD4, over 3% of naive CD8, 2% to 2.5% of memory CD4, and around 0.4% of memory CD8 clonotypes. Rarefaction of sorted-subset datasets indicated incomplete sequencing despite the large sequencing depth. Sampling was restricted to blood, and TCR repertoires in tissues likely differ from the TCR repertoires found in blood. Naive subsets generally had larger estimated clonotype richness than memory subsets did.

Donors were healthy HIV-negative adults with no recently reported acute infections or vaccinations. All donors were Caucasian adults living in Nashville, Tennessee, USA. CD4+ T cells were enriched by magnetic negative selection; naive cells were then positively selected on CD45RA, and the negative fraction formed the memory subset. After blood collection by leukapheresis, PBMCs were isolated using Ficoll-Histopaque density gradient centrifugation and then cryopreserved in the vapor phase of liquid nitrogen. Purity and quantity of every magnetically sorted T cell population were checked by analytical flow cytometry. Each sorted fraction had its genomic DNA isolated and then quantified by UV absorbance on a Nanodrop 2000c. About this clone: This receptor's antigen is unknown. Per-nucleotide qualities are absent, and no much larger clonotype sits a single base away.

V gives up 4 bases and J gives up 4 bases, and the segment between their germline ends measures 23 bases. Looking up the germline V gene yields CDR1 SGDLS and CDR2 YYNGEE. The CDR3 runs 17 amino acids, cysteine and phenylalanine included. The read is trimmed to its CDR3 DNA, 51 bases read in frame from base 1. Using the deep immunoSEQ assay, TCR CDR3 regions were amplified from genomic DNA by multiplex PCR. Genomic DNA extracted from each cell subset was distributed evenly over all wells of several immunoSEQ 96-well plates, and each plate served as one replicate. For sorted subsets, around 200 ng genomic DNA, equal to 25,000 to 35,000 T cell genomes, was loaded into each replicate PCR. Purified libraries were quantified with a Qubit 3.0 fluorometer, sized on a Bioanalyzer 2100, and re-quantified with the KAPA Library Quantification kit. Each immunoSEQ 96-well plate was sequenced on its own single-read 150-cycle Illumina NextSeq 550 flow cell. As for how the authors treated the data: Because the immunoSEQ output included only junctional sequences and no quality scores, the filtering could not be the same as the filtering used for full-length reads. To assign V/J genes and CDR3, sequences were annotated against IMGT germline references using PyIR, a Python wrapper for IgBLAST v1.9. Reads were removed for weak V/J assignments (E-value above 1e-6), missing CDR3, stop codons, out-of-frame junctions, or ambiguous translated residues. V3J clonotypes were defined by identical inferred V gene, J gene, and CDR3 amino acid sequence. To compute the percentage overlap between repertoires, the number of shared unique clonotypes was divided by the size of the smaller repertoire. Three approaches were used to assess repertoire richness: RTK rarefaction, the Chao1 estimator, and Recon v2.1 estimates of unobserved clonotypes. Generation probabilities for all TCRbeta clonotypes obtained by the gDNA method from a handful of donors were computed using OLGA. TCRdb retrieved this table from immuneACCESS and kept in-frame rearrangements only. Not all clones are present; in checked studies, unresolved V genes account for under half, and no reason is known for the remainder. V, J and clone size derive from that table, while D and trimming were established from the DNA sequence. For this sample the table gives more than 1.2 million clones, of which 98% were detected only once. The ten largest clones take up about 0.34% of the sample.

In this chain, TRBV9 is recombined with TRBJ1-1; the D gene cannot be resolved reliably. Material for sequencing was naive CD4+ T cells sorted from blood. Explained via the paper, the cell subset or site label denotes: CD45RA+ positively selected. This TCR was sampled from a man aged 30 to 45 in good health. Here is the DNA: TGTGCCAGCAGCCCCCTTTTGGTTGGGCGGACGGCCACTGAAGCTTTCTTT. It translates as CASSPLLVGRTATEAFF.